This T cell receptor (beta chain) was obtained from a study of T cells after yellow fever vaccination. Whole-study results and caveats: The booster saw the reappearance of most primary-vaccination clones (roughly 97% CD4, 80% to 90% CD8).

This CDR3 spans 15 amino acids. V was cut by 5 bases and J by 6 bases, with 20 bases left in between. Germline V CDR1 and CDR2: GTSNPN, SVGIG (reference sequence). A word on this clonotype: Its antigen is still unknown.

TCRdb re-derived calls from the 5' RACE reads in MiXCR, one entry per CDR3 protein. The sample lists about 630,000 distinct CDR3 sequences, over 9% seen once, with 15% in the top ten. This chain joins TRBV30 and TRBJ2-1; D is unresolved. The sequence was collected from a man aged 25-45 years who received the YFV17D yellow fever vaccine. The sequencing here drew on PBMCs, taken on the day of the yellow fever booster vaccination. CDR3 sequence (DNA): TGTGCCTGGGAAGATCAAAGGTCCATCCCCAATGAGCAGTTCTTC. Its translation is CAWEDQRSIPNEQFF.